These 5 T cell receptor beta chains were all obtained from the same sample, sequenced in a study of cytotoxic CD8 clonotypes in ibrutinib-treated CLL. Measured with immunoSEQ multiplex PCR; TCRdb has only the in-frame clones, and not every one. The sample has 30,000 or so clones, roughly three quarters seen once. This material consisted of PBMCs, taken after 36 months of ibrutinib treatment. These receptors were obtained from a human donor with chronic lymphocytic leukemia.

A single count supports this clone. V gene TRBV9 combines with J gene TRBJ2-1; the D call may be TRBD1 or TRBD2 (5 bases each). CDR1 and CDR2 (germline): SGDLS, YYNGEE. V was pared by 4 bases and J by 9 bases, with 14 bases between. CDR3 size: 13 residues. CDR3: CASSPRAGGEQFF. CDR3 coding DNA: TGTGCCAGCAGCCCCAGGGCGGGTGGTGAGCAGTTCTTC. Variable domain in full (rest from reference TRBV9 and TRBJ2-1): DSGVTQTPKHLITATGQRVTLRCSPRSGDLSVYWYQQSLDQGLQFLIQYYNGEERAKGNILERFSAQQFPDLHSELNLSSLELGDSALYFCASSPRAGGEQFFGPGTRLTVL.

This chain connects TRBV18 to TRBJ2-1, with 8 nucleotides matching TRBD1. CDR3 length equals 14 residues. V trimming: 3 bases; J trimming: 6 bases; junction bases outside the gene matches: 4. CDR1 is KGHSH, CDR2 LQKENI, per germline. Here the CDR3 DNA reads TGTGCCAGCTCACCCGGACAGGGCTTCAATGAGCAGTTCTTC. Translating it yields CASSPGQGFNEQFF.

This clone was counted between two and nine times. This chain links TRBV4-3 with TRBJ1-2, with D maybe TRBD1 (5 bases). The germline gives CDR1 LGHNA, CDR2 YSLEER. CDR3 length: 13 amino acids. V was clipped by 2 bases and J by 3 bases, with 7 bases between them. CDR3 sequence (DNA): TGCGCCAGCAGCCAACAGGGCTACTATGGCTACACCTTC. Protein: CASSQQGYYGYTF.

V is TRBV6-5 and J is TRBJ2-1, with D perhaps TRBD1 (5 bases). CDR1 is MNHEY and CDR2 is SVGAGI in the germline V gene. CDR3 length: 14 residues. V lost 6 bases and J 7 bases, leaving 16 bases between the germline ends. The CDR3 here is CASSRGQVGNEQFF. The CDR3 DNA follows: TGTGCCAGCAGCCGCGGACAAGTGGGGAATGAGCAGTTCTTC.

The chain employs TRBV10-3 and TRBJ1-5; no reliable D call. The CDR3 sequence is 18 residues long. Germline V gene data show CDR1 as ENHRY and CDR2 as SYGVKD. V was pared by 0 bases and J by 1 base, with 16 bases between. Here the CDR3 reads CAISESRTAASSNQPQHF. The CDR3, as DNA: TGTGCCATCAGTGAGTCTAGGACCGCCGCGTCGAGCAATCAGCCCCAGCATTTT.